Shown below are 22 T cell receptor beta chains from a single sample sequenced in a study of shared clonotypes between healthy human individuals. TCRdb keeps only in-frame clones here, not all; method: immunoSEQ multiplex PCR. This table has 2 million to 2.5 million clones, 90% to 95% appearing once. What was sequenced was naive CD4+ T cells from PBMCs. Subset: CD45RA+ positively selected. The origin of the receptors is a man aged 18 to 29 in good health. Some clones in this sample may be carry-over from other donors' samples.

Comments on this clone: At the DNA level, this CDR3 is encoded by other sequences in the same sample as well. In DNA, the CDR3 is TGTGCCAGCAGCTTAGGTCCCGGACTCGCCTACGAGCAGTACTTC. Its translation: CASSLGPGLAYEQYF. The rearrangement joins TRBV7-2 to TRBJ2-7; a possible D gene is TRBD2 (5 bases). Germline V CDR1 and CDR2: SGHTA, FQGNSA. This CDR3 spans 15 amino acids. Trimming took off 1 base at V and 2 bases at J, with 12 bases between the two ends. Looking up the rest from reference TRBV7-2 and TRBJ2-7 gives the full variable domain: GAGVSQSPSNKVTEKGKDVELRCDPISGHTALYWYRQSLGQGLEFLIYFQGNSAPDKSGLPSDRFSAERTGGSVSTLTIQRTQQEDSAVYLCASSLGPGLAYEQYFGPGTRLTVT.

The V and J genes are TRBV5-4 and TRBJ1-1, with D unclear. Germline V gene lookup returns CDR1 SGHNT and CDR2 YYREEE (reference sequence). With 0 bases removed from V and 2 bases from J, the gap between germline ends came to 11 bases. The CDR3 covers 15 residues. The CDR3 loop reads CASSLDTGLNTEAFF. CDR3 DNA: TGTGCCAGCAGCTTGGATACTGGATTAAACACTGAAGCTTTCTTT.

The V gene is TRBV5-1, the J gene TRBJ1-4; D is unclear. CDR3 size: 15 residues. Trimming removed 0 bases from V and 7 bases from J, with 13 bases in between. Germline CDR1 is SGHRS and CDR2 is YFSETQ. The CDR3 coding sequence is TGCGCCAGCAGCTTGGCGGAGGGATCGGCTGAAAAACTGTTTTTT. As protein: CASSLAEGSAEKLFF.

The V and J genes are TRBV7-9 and TRBJ2-3; D is unresolved. This CDR3 region has 13 residues. Germline V CDR1 and CDR2: SEHNR, FQNEAQ (reference sequence). V was clipped by 5 bases and J by 3 bases, with 9 bases between them. CDR3 protein: CASSIYSTDTQYF. CDR3 sequence (DNA): TGTGCCAGCAGCATATATAGTACAGATACGCAGTATTTT.

The chain joins TRBV25-1 to TRBJ1-1; no firm D call. V lost 3 bases and J lost 1, with 9 bases in between. The CDR3 has 14 amino acids. CDR1 is MGHDK and CDR2 is SYGVNS in the germline V gene. Here the CDR3 DNA reads TGTGCCAGCAGTGACCCCCCGGAGAACACTGAAGCTTTCTTT. It codes for CASSDPPENTEAFF.

The CDR3 reads CASSLISSGRDEQFF. The CDR3 DNA reads as TGTGCCAGCAGCTTAATTTCTAGCGGCAGAGATGAGCAGTTCTTC. The chain has TRBV7-3 and TRBJ2-1, with TRBD2 matching over 7 bases. Germline V lookup: CDR1 SGHTA, CDR2 FQGTGA. Germline trimming cut 1 base from V and 8 bases from J; bases unmatched to any gene: 8. The length of the CDR3 is 15 residues.

The chain recombines TRBV7-2 with TRBJ1-2; D remains ambiguous. The germline CDR1 and CDR2 sequences are SGHTA and FQGNSA. CDR3 length equals 11 residues. V was pared by 2 bases and J by 10 bases, with 8 bases between. The chain's CDR3 is CASSLFGFYTF. The CDR3 coding sequence is TGTGCCAGCAGCTTATTCGGATTCTACACCTTC.

The V and J genes are TRBV6-1 and TRBJ2-3; D is possibly TRBD2 (5 bases). Germline assignment: CDR1 MNHNS and CDR2 SASEGT. V gave up 8 bases and J gave up 1 base, with 13 bases separating them. The length of the CDR3 is 14 residues. DNA of the CDR3: TGTGCCAGCCGGGAAACCCCCGGCACAGATACGCAGTATTTT. Amino acid sequence: CASRETPGTDTQYF.

V is TRBV6-6 and J is TRBJ2-1; possibly TRBD1 for D (8 bases). The CDR3 length is 14 residues. V was shortened by 4 bases and J by 4 bases, with 11 bases between the two germline ends. Germline V lookup: CDR1 MNHNY, CDR2 SVGAGI (reference sequence). The CDR3 loop reads CASSSQGGYNEQFF. DNA of the CDR3: TGTGCCAGCAGTTCACAGGGGGGGTACAATGAGCAGTTCTTC.

J is TRBJ2-7 and V is TRBV19; D may be TRBD1 (5 bases). The CDR3 has 14 residues. V was shortened by 3 bases and J by 0 bases, with 9 bases between the two germline ends. CDR1 LNHDA and CDR2 SQIVND come from the germline V gene (reference sequence). The CDR3 loop reads CASSIRTNSYEQYF. The CDR3 nucleotides are TGTGCCAGTAGTATCCGGACAAACTCCTACGAGCAGTACTTC.

The chain is built from TRBV9 and TRBJ2-1; weak D call: TRBD2 (6 bases). Germline CDR1 reads SGDLS; CDR2 reads YYNGEE. The CDR3 runs 16 residues. V lost 1 base to trimming and J lost 5 bases, with 16 bases between them. The CDR3 DNA sequence: TGTGCCAGCAGCGTAACTGTGGGACTTTATGACAATGAGCAGTTCTTC. It yields the protein CASSVTVGLYDNEQFF. The full variable domain, with the rest looked up from reference TRBV9 and TRBJ2-1, is DSGVTQTPKHLITATGQRVTLRCSPRSGDLSVYWYQQSLDQGLQFLIQYYNGEERAKGNILERFSAQQFPDLHSELNLSSLELGDSALYFCASSVTVGLYDNEQFFGPGTRLTVL.

The CDR3 DNA is TGTGCCAGCAGCTTAGAATACACCGGGACAGGGGTCTACGAGCAGTACTTC. Translating it yields CASSLEYTGTGVYEQYF. The genes are TRBV11-2 and TRBJ2-7, with 10 bases lining up with TRBD1. Trimming removed 0 bases from V and 3 bases from J; junction bases left unmatched: 8. The CDR3 has 17 amino acids. CDR1 SGHAT and CDR2 FQNNGV come from the germline V gene.

The chain couples TRBV18 to TRBJ2-7; TRBD2 matches at 9 bases. Unmatched junction bases numbered 4, after V lost 1 base and J lost 3 bases. The CDR3 has 15 amino acids. Germline CDR1 is KGHSH and CDR2 is LQKENI. The CDR3 loop is CASSPLAGARYEQYF. In nucleotides, the CDR3 is TGTGCCAGCTCACCACTAGCGGGAGCCCGCTACGAGCAGTACTTC.

The genes are TRBV7-2 and TRBJ1-3; the D is unclear. V lost 4 bases, J lost 9 bases, and 19 bases lay in between. Germline loops: CDR1 SGHTA, CDR2 FQGNSA. The CDR3 is 15 amino acids. The CDR3 DNA reads as TGTGCCAGCAGCTCCCCCAGGACGGATGTGGGCACCATATATTTT. It yields the protein CASSSPRTDVGTIYF.

This chain joins TRBV7-6 and TRBJ2-3, with 9 bases identical to TRBD1. The CDR3 totals 14 residues. Germline assignment: CDR1 SGHVS and CDR2 FNYEAQ. With V trimmed by 4 bases and J by 6 bases, 5 bases remained unmatched. This CDR3 reads CASSSPDRGDTQYF. In DNA, the CDR3 is TGTGCCAGCAGCTCCCCGGACAGGGGTGATACGCAGTATTTT. The full variable domain, its missing parts supplied by reference TRBV7-6 and TRBJ2-3, is GAGVSQSPRYKVTKRGQDVALRCDPISGHVSLYWYRQALGQGPEFLTYFNYEAQQDKSGLPNDRFSAERPEGSISTLTIQRTEQRDSAMYRCASSSPDRGDTQYFGPGTRLTVL.

The chain has TRBV7-3 and TRBJ2-5, with 7 nucleotides matching TRBD1. This CDR3 has 14 residues. Germline V lookup: CDR1 SGHTA, CDR2 FQGTGA. The junction had 9 bases not matched to a gene; V was cut back by 5 bases and J by 6 bases. CDR3 DNA sequence: TGTGCCAGCAGCCCGACAGGGATTGTGAAGACCCAGTACTTC. Its protein is CASSPTGIVKTQYF.

CDR3 region: CASRRGGWQGFEQYF. CDR3 nucleotides: TGTGCCAGCAGGAGGGGGGGGTGGCAGGGATTCGAGCAGTACTTC. The chain combines TRBV2 with TRBJ2-7, with a possible D match to TRBD2 (7 bases). Germline V gene lookup returns CDR1 SNHLY and CDR2 FYNNEI. V was pared by 6 bases and J by 6 bases, with 21 bases between. CDR3 size: 15 residues.

This chain connects TRBV27 to TRBJ2-7; possibly TRBD1 or TRBD2 for D (6 bases each). Germline CDR1 reads MNHEY; CDR2 reads SMNVEV (reference sequence). The CDR3 covers 15 residues. The V end lost 5 bases, the J end lost 1 base, and 15 bases lay between the germline ends. The CDR3 reads CASSTGVGGSYEQYF. The CDR3 DNA follows: TGTGCCAGCAGTACCGGAGTAGGGGGGTCCTACGAGCAGTACTTC.

Concerning this clone: Other DNA sequences in this sample translate to the same CDR3. J is TRBJ2-1 and V is TRBV9; tentatively, D is TRBD1 or TRBD2 (6 bases each). CDR1 is SGDLS and CDR2 is YYNGEE in the germline V gene. The CDR3 is 15 amino acids. V lost 1 base and J 1 base, leaving 9 bases between the germline ends. The CDR3 DNA sequence: TGTGCCAGCAGCGTATCGGGGGCGTCCTACAATGAGCAGTTCTTC. Translation: CASSVSGASYNEQFF.

In its sample, this clone was seen once. J is TRBJ2-7 and V is TRBV5-1; maybe TRBD2 (5 bases). Trimming left V 5 bases short and J 3 bases short, with 9 bases between. The CDR3 is made up of 12 amino acids. Germline V lookup: CDR1 SGHRS, CDR2 YFSETQ. The CDR3 DNA reads TGCGCCAGCAGGGAGGCGGGCTACGAGCAGTACTTC. It yields the protein CASREAGYEQYF.

V gene TRBV29-1 combines with J gene TRBJ2-5; D assignment may be TRBD1 or TRBD2 (5 bases each). The CDR3 runs 13 residues. V lost 3 bases and J lost 1, with 9 bases in between. CDR1 is SQVTM, CDR2 ANQGSEA, per germline. CDR3 in DNA: TGCAGCGTTGATGAGGGGATCCAAGAGACCCAGTACTTC. Protein: CSVDEGIQETQYF.

This clone was detected only once. This rearrangement joins TRBV9 to TRBJ2-1, with D perhaps matching TRBD2 (5 bases). CDR3 length: 13 residues. V shed 0 bases and J shed 9 bases, with 10 bases lying between them. Germline V CDR1 and CDR2: SGDLS, YYNGEE. The DNA of the CDR3 is TGTGCCAGCAGCGTAGTCAGCGGAACTGAGCAGTTCTTC. It translates to CASSVVSGTEQFF.